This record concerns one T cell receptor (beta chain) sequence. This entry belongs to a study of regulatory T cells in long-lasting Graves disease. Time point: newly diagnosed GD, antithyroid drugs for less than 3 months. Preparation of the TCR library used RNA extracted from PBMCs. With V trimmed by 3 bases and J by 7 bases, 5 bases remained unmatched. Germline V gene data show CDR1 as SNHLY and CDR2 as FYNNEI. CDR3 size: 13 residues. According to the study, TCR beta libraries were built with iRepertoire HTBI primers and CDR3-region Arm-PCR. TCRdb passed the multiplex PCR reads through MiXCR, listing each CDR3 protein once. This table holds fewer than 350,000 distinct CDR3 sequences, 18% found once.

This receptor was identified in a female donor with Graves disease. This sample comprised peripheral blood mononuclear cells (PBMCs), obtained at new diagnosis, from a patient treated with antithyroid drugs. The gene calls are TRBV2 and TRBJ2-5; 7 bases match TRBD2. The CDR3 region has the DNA TGTGCCAGCAGTGAGTCAGGGAGGGGGACCCAGTACTTC. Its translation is CASSESGRGTQYF.